Listed below are T cell receptor beta chains from one sample, sequenced in a study of shared clonotypes between healthy human individuals. The method was immunoSEQ multiplex PCR; TCRdb's version includes in-frame clones alone and lacks a portion of them. The data contain over 2 million clones, around 96% of them seen just once; the ten biggest clones take up about 1.1%. Sequencing was carried out using naive CD8+ T cells sorted from blood. The source of these receptors is a man aged 18-30 years in good health. CDR3s include the opening cysteine and the closing phenylalanine or tryptophan. D genes are given only for firm matches.

V: TRBV30; D: TRBD2; J: TRBJ2-5; DNA: TGTGCCTGGAGTACCTTAGCGGGAGTCGGGGAGACCCAGTACTTC; CDR3: CAWSTLAGVGETQYF
V: TRBV4-1; D: TRBD2; J: TRBJ2-3; DNA: TGCGCCAGCAGCCAGGATCGAGGGCGGGAGGTCGTCACAGATACGCAGTATTTT; CDR3: CASSQDRGREVVTDTQYF
V: TRBV6-5; D: TRBD1; J: TRBJ2-7; DNA: TGTGCCAGCAGTTGGGACAGGGGGAAGGGAGAGCAGTACTTC; CDR3: CASSWDRGKGEQYF
V: TRBV2; D: NA; J: TRBJ1-6; DNA: TGTGCCAGCGGGACATATAATTCACCCCTCCACTTT; CDR3: CASGTYNSPLHF
V: TRBV28; D: NA; J: TRBJ2-7; DNA: TGTGCCAGCAGTTTAAATAGGGGGAGCGAGCAGTACTTC; CDR3: CASSLNRGSEQYF
V: TRBV6-5; D: NA; J: TRBJ2-1; DNA: TGTGCCAGCAGTTACGGGGCGTTATCGTTCTTC; CDR3: CASSYGALSFF
V: TRBV27; D: NA; J: TRBJ1-1; DNA: TGTGCCAGCGGCCCCCCTAGTCGAGAATCCATGAACACTGAAGCTTTCTTT; CDR3: CASGPPSRESMNTEAFF
V: TRBV5-1; D: NA; J: TRBJ2-7; DNA: TGCGCCAGCAGCGGGGGACTCCGCCTAGGGGACTACGAGCAGTACTTC; CDR3: CASSGGLRLGDYEQYF
V: TRBV27; D: TRBD1; J: TRBJ1-2; DNA: TGTGCCAGCAGTTTTAAGGGGGCGGGGGGCTACACCTTC; CDR3: CASSFKGAGGYTF
V: TRBV15; D: NA; J: TRBJ2-7; DNA: TGTGCCACCAGTGCGGGACGGGCAATTTACGAGCAGTACTTC; CDR3: CATSAGRAIYEQYF
V: TRBV14; D: NA; J: TRBJ1-1; DNA: TGTGCCAGCAGCCCCCTTGGACAGCTTGAAGCTTTCTTT; CDR3: CASSPLGQLEAFF
V: TRBV4-3; D: NA; J: TRBJ2-2; DNA: TGCGCCAGCAGCCAAGAGGGGTTCTTGAGGGCCGGGGAGCTGTTTTTT; CDR3: CASSQEGFLRAGELFF
V: TRBV6-6; D: NA; J: TRBJ2-3; DNA: TGTGCCAGCGCCCACCCCTTTAGGTCCACAGATACGCAGTATTTT; CDR3: CASAHPFRSTDTQYF
V: TRBV5-1; D: NA; J: TRBJ2-4; DNA: TGCGCCAGCAGCCCCTACGGGGAGGTAGACATTCAGTACTTC; CDR3: CASSPYGEVDIQYF
V: TRBV19; D: NA; J: TRBJ1-1; DNA: TGTGCCAGTAGTGCCGACCGGAAAATGAACACTGAAGCTTTCTTT; CDR3: CASSADRKMNTEAFF
V: TRBV5-8; D: NA; J: TRBJ2-7; DNA: TGTGCCAGCAGCTTGGTTGTGGACGAGCAGTACTTC; CDR3: CASSLVVDEQYF
V: TRBV18; D: TRBD1; J: TRBJ1-1; DNA: TGTGCCAGCTCACCCTGGGGGACAGGGGACACTGAAGCTTTCTTT; CDR3: CASSPWGTGDTEAFF
V: TRBV5-4; D: TRBD2; J: TRBJ2-7; DNA: TGTGCCAGCAGCTTGGGGGGTAGCGGGAGGGCCAAGGACGAGCAGTACTTC; CDR3: CASSLGGSGRAKDEQYF
V: TRBV18; D: TRBD2; J: TRBJ2-1; DNA: TGTGCCAGCTCACCGCTAGCGGGGGGGCAGTACAATGAGCAGTTCTTC; CDR3: CASSPLAGGQYNEQFF
V: TRBV4-3; D: NA; J: TRBJ2-7; DNA: TGCGCCAGCAGCGAAGGACAGTGGGGCTACGAGCAGTACTTC; CDR3: CASSEGQWGYEQYF
V: TRBV5-6; D: NA; J: TRBJ1-1; DNA: TGTGCCAGCAGCTTCCCGTCAGGAACTGAAGCTTTCTTT; CDR3: CASSFPSGTEAFF
V: TRBV5-1; D: NA; J: TRBJ2-7; DNA: TGCGCCAGCAGCTTGAGGGCAGGGTGGGAGCAGTACTTC; CDR3: CASSLRAGWEQYF